These 10 T cell receptor beta chains were all obtained from the same sample, sequenced in a study of T cells expressing NK-cell markers. No DNA is given; TCRdb re-called the 5' RACE reads and lists each CDR3 protein once. The table lists over 200,000 distinct CDR3 sequences. The sample was blood T cells: a sorted CD56 or NKG2C T cell subset, CD4+ or CD8+ T cells, or bulk PBMC T cells (not recorded which). The receptors stem from a man between 18 and 29 years old in good health.

The chain employs TRBV6-1 and TRBJ2-4; TCRdb's D call of TRBD1 is untestable without DNA. This CDR3 comprises 16 residues. CDR1 and CDR2 from the germline V gene are MNHNS and SASEGT. Here the CDR3 reads CASSPWTGGLENIQYF.

The genes are TRBV27 and TRBJ2-7; the TCRdb call, TRBD1, lacks DNA for checking. The CDR3 length is 13 residues. The V gene's germline CDR1 is MNHEY and CDR2 SMNVEV (reference sequence). The CDR3 loop reads CASSLGTVYEQYF.

CDR3 loop: CSAQGTSGTYEQYF. V gene TRBV20-1 combines with J gene TRBJ2-7; the TCRdb call, TRBD2, lacks DNA for checking. Germline CDR1 DFQATT, CDR2 SNEGSKA (reference sequence). The CDR3 covers 14 residues.

The chain has TRBV6-1 and TRBJ2-7; no DNA is available, so the TRBD1 call from TCRdb remains unchecked. CDR3 length equals 16 residues. Germline V gives CDR1 MNHNS, CDR2 SASEGT. CDR3 loop: CASLPRRDRDFYEQYF.

The V and J genes are TRBV20-1 and TRBJ2-1; TCRdb gives TRBD1 as the D gene, but with no DNA this cannot be confirmed. Germline loops: CDR1 DFQATT, CDR2 SNEGSKA (reference sequence). This CDR3 is built from 16 residues. This CDR3 reads CSVGGVRDTSYNEQFF.

The chain couples TRBV9 to TRBJ2-1; the D call from TCRdb, TRBD2, cannot be confirmed without DNA. The CDR3 consists of 17 residues. The germline gives CDR1 SGDLS, CDR2 YYNGEE. CDR3: CASSPRAIAGGLNEQFF. Drawing the rest from reference TRBV9 and TRBJ2-1, the complete variable domain is DSGVTQTPKHLITATGQRVTLRCSPRSGDLSVYWYQQSLDQGLQFLIQYYNGEERAKGNILERFSAQQFPDLHSELNLSSLELGDSALYFCASSPRAIAGGLNEQFFGPGTRLTVL.

The V gene is TRBV30, the J gene TRBJ2-1; absent DNA, TCRdb's TRBD2 call cannot be checked. Germline loops: CDR1 GTSNPN, CDR2 SVGIG (reference sequence). The CDR3 runs 17 residues. CDR3 region: CAWSVGLAGFSYNEQFF.

This sequence joins TRBV11-2 and TRBJ2-5. The CDR3 is 14 amino acids. CDR1 and CDR2 (germline): SGHAT, FQNNGV. This CDR3 is CASSLVAGWETQYF.

The rearrangement links TRBV12-3 or TRBV12-4 to TRBJ2-5; TCRdb indicates TRBD1, and absent DNA this call remains unverified. The CDR3 sequence is 19 residues long. This CDR3 reads CASSYPPEGKGPAGETQYF.

The genes are TRBV5-8 and TRBJ1-1; TCRdb picks TRBD1, but there is no DNA to check that call. Germline assignment: CDR1 SGHTS and CDR2 YDEGEE. The CDR3 spans 15 residues. CDR3 region: CASSGYRGPSTEAFF. The variable domain in full, with the rest retrieved from reference TRBV5-8 and TRBJ1-1, is EAGVTQSPTHLIKTRGQQATLRCSPISGHTSVYWYQQALGLGLQFLLWYDEGEERNRGNFPPRFSGRQFPNYSSELNVNALELEDSALYLCASSGYRGPSTEAFFGQGTRLTVV.